One sample yielded the 30 T cell receptor beta chains listed below, sequenced in a study of blood T cell repertoires in COVID-19. TCRdb's table, derived via immunoSEQ multiplex PCR, lists solely in-frame clones and lacks some. The sample has about 190,000 clones, 65% to 85% seen once. Sequenced: PBMCs or T cells enriched from blood (not recorded which). Receptors were obtained from a woman between 25 and 40 years old who had recovered from COVID-19.

V usage is TRBV4-2 and J usage is TRBJ2-1; 7 nucleotides agree with TRBD1. CDR1 is LGHNA and CDR2 is YNFKEQ in the germline V gene. The CDR3 covers 14 residues. The trim removed 3 bases at V and 8 bases at J, leaving 7 bases unmatched. CDR3 residues: CASSQANRGHEQFF. DNA for the CDR3: TGTGCCAGCAGCCAGGCAAACAGGGGCCATGAGCAGTTCTTC.

This chain connects TRBV7-9 to TRBJ2-2, with D perhaps matching TRBD1 (5 bases). The CDR3 has 13 residues. Germline assignment: CDR1 SEHNR and CDR2 FQNEAQ (reference sequence). With 0 bases removed from V and 12 bases from J, the gap between germline ends came to 11 bases. CDR3 sequence (DNA): TGTGCCAGCAGCTTAGCGTGGACATACAAGCTGTTTTTT. Its protein product is CASSLAWTYKLFF.

V gene TRBV5-1 combines with J gene TRBJ1-1; 7 nucleotides agree with TRBD1. The CDR3 runs to 16 residues. With 1 base clipped from V and 0 bases from J, the junction kept 6 bases outside the gene matches. Germline CDR1 is SGHRS and CDR2 is YFSETQ. CDR3 nucleotides: TGCGCCAGCAGCTTGAACAGGGGCGGCGTGAACACTGAAGCTTTCTTT. Amino acid sequence: CASSLNRGGVNTEAFF.

The V gene is TRBV7-9, the J gene TRBJ1-4; 8 bases agree with TRBD1. J lost 5 bases, V lost 6 bases, and 8 bases had no gene match. The CDR3 spans 15 residues. Germline values: CDR1 SEHNR, CDR2 FQNEAQ (reference sequence). CDR3: CASRSTGAFNEKLFF. In nucleotides, the CDR3 is TGTGCCAGCAGATCGACAGGGGCGTTCAATGAAAAACTGTTTTTT.

The V gene is TRBV5-1, the J gene TRBJ2-3, with 7 nucleotides matching TRBD2. Per germline, CDR1 SGHRS and CDR2 YFSETQ. The V and J ends lost 5 bases and 6 bases, in that order; junction bases with no gene match: 18. The CDR3 runs to 17 residues. The CDR3 loop is CASRHSGTTPRPDTQYF. The DNA for the CDR3 is TGCGCCAGCAGGCACTCCGGGACTACCCCCCGTCCGGATACGCAGTATTTT.

The chain carries TRBV5-1 and TRBJ2-7; 9 bases line up with TRBD1. Per the germline V gene, CDR1 is SGHRS and CDR2 is YFSETQ. The CDR3 is made up of 14 amino acids. With 2 bases clipped from V and 6 bases from J, the junction kept 6 bases outside the gene matches. The CDR3 coding sequence is TGCGCCAGCAGCTTACCGGGACAGGGTGGCGAGCAGTACTTC. The encoded protein is CASSLPGQGGEQYF.

This clone was counted a single time. This rearrangement joins TRBV7-8 to TRBJ2-3; 8 positions agree with TRBD2. The V and J ends lost 8 bases and 1 base, in that order; junction bases with no gene match: 11. The CDR3 totals 16 residues. Germline values: CDR1 SGHVS, CDR2 FQNEAQ. In DNA form, the CDR3 reads TGTGCCAGCGATCCTGGCCCCGGGGGGGGCACAGATACGCAGTATTTT. Translated, it gives CASDPGPGGGTDTQYF.

This rearrangement joins TRBV19 to TRBJ2-7, with D hard to call. The CDR3 loop spans 15 amino acids. V lost 9 bases, J lost 3 bases, and 21 bases lay in between. The V gene's germline CDR1 is LNHDA and CDR2 SQIVND (reference sequence). CDR3 loop: CASQYWPIDRYEQYV. The CDR3 DNA is TGTGCCAGCCAGTATTGGCCGATTGATCGCTACGAGCAGTACGTC.

The chain couples TRBV24-1 to TRBJ2-7; maybe TRBD2 (5 bases). V lost 2 bases to trimming and J lost 7 bases, with 11 bases between them. The CDR3 is 13 residues long. Per germline, CDR1 KGHDR and CDR2 SFDVKD. The CDR3 DNA follows: TGTGCCACCAGTGATTCCCGACCGGGGGAGCAGTACTTC. This codes for CATSDSRPGEQYF.

The chain links TRBV28 to TRBJ1-2; D gene ambiguous. From germline, CDR1 is MDHEN and CDR2 SYDVKM. V was shortened by 6 bases and J by 8 bases, with 7 bases between the two germline ends. CDR3 length equals 10 residues. The CDR3 reads CASSREGYTF. CDR3 nucleotides: TGTGCCAGCAGCCGGGAGGGCTACACCTTC.

The chain employs TRBV10-2 and TRBJ2-5; possible D gene TRBD1, 6 bases. The germline V gene has CDR1 WSHSY and CDR2 SAAADI. CDR3 length: 14 amino acids. V was shortened by 6 bases and J by 2 bases, with 13 bases between the two germline ends. For the CDR3, the DNA is TGCGCCAGCAGAGACCAAAGGGGGCAAGAGACCCAGTACTTC. Its translation is CASRDQRGQETQYF.

This clone was detected once. The chain uses TRBV28 and TRBJ2-3; the match to TRBD2 covers 8 bases. Germline CDR1 is MDHEN and CDR2 is SYDVKM. The V and J ends lost 0 bases and 1 base, in that order; junction bases with no gene match: 0. CDR3 length: 15 residues. Here the CDR3 reads CASSLWTSGTDTQYF. The CDR3 DNA is TGTGCCAGCAGTTTATGGACTAGCGGCACAGATACGCAGTATTTT.

This clone was found a few times. The rearrangement links TRBV5-4 to TRBJ1-1, with 9 positions matching TRBD1. Germline-derived CDR1 and CDR2 are SGHNT and YYREEE (reference sequence). V lost 4 bases, J lost 6 bases, and 7 bases stayed unmatched. The length of the CDR3 is 14 residues. The CDR3 reads CASSPTGGIPEAFF. CDR3 sequence (DNA): TGTGCCAGCAGCCCGACAGGGGGAATTCCTGAAGCTTTCTTT.

CDR3 bases: TGTGCCAGCAGCACAGCCTACGAGCAGTACTTC. It translates to CASSTAYEQYF. The chain recombines TRBV5-6 with TRBJ2-7, with D uncertain. The CDR3 sequence is 11 residues long. In germline, CDR1 is SGHDT, CDR2 YYEEEE. Trimming left V 4 bases short and J 2 bases short, with 4 bases between.

The J gene is TRBJ2-3, the V gene TRBV11-3, with 11 bases lining up with TRBD2. Germline values: CDR1 SGHNT, CDR2 YENEEA. Trimming took 0 bases from V and 2 from J; bases not matched to a gene: 16. The CDR3 contains 21 residues. CDR3 in amino acids: CASSLDRGPILAGELTDTQYF. As DNA, the CDR3 is TGTGCCAGCAGCTTAGACAGGGGCCCGATACTAGCGGGGGAACTCACAGATACGCAGTATTTT.

V gene TRBV2 combines with J gene TRBJ2-3; TRBD1 matches 7 bases. This CDR3 spans 15 amino acids. V shed 5 bases and J 0 bases; nucleotides not matched to a gene: 5. Looked up from germline, CDR1 is SNHLY and CDR2 is FYNNEI. The CDR3 coding sequence is TGTGCCAGCAGTCCCCAGGGGGTTAGCACAGATACGCAGTATTTT. This sequence encodes CASSPQGVSTDTQYF.

The V call is TRBV12-3 or TRBV12-4, the J call TRBJ1-4, with 7 bases identical to TRBD1. Trimming removed 6 bases from V and 8 bases from J; junction bases left unmatched: 6. This CDR3 region has 13 residues. DNA of the CDR3: TGTGCCAGCAGGGCCAGGGGGTTAGAAAAACTGTTTTTT. This codes for CASRARGLEKLFF.

The chain links TRBV6-5 to TRBJ1-1; D is ambiguous. Trimming removed 3 bases from V and 6 bases from J, with 11 bases in between. CDR1 is MNHEY, CDR2 SVGAGI, per germline. The CDR3 is 13 residues long. The chain's CDR3 is CASSYLQAAEAFF. The CDR3 DNA reads TGTGCCAGCAGTTATCTGCAGGCTGCTGAAGCTTTCTTT.

The chain joins TRBV7-2 to TRBJ2-2; D may be TRBD2 (6 bases). From germline, CDR1 is SGHTA and CDR2 FQGNSA. The length of the CDR3 is 16 residues. The germline V and J ends were trimmed by 1 base and 2 bases, with 11 bases remaining between them. The CDR3 region is CASSLVGGVNTGELFF. DNA for the CDR3: TGTGCCAGCAGCTTAGTAGGCGGGGTCAACACCGGGGAGCTGTTTTTT.

The rearrangement links TRBV5-8 to TRBJ2-5; tentatively, D is TRBD2 (6 bases). Germline CDR1 reads SGHTS; CDR2 reads YDEGEE. The CDR3 has 14 amino acids. V dropped 0 bases and J dropped 6 bases, with 12 bases sitting between them. The CDR3 reads CASSLGDSHKTQYF. In DNA, the CDR3 is TGTGCCAGCAGCTTGGGGGACTCCCATAAGACCCAGTACTTC.

This chain links TRBV23-1 with TRBJ1-3, with 10 bases identical to TRBD1. TRBV23-1 falls under the ORF class, with uncertain function. The V segment lost 2 bases and the J segment 4 bases; nucleotides outside the gene matches: 5. The CDR3 loop spans 16 amino acids. CDR3 sequence (DNA): TGCGCCAGCAGTCAAGCCGACAGGGGGCGAGGAAACACCATATATTTT. Translation gives CASSQADRGRGNTIYF.

V gene TRBV6-5 combines with J gene TRBJ1-4; 7 nucleotides align to TRBD1. The CDR3 totals 14 residues. The junction had 8 bases not matched to a gene; V was cut back by 6 bases and J by 7 bases. The germline V gene encodes CDR1 MNHEY and CDR2 SVGAGI. The CDR3 coding sequence is TGTGCCAGCAGCGACGGGACAGAGTTTGAAAAACTGTTTTTT. It is translated as CASSDGTEFEKLFF.

The rearrangement joins TRBV3-1 (or the pseudogene TRBV3-2) to TRBJ2-3; D gene ambiguous. V lost 0 bases and J 0 bases, leaving 4 bases between the germline ends. The CDR3 is made up of 14 amino acids. Germline assignment: CDR1 LGHDT and CDR2 YNNKEL (reference sequence). The CDR3 loop reads CASSQDTSTDTQYF. CDR3 bases: TGTGCCAGCAGCCAAGATACTAGCACAGATACGCAGTATTTT.

This chain connects TRBV5-1 to TRBJ1-2; a possible D gene is TRBD1 (5 bases). This CDR3 has 21 residues. V was cut by 4 bases and J by 0 bases, with 31 bases left in between. Germline values: CDR1 SGHRS, CDR2 YFSETQ. The CDR3 sequence is CASSPEAWGGNVKKANYGYTF. CDR3 in DNA: TGCGCCAGCAGCCCCGAGGCATGGGGGGGGAATGTGAAGAAGGCTAACTATGGCTACACCTTC.

This clone was seen once. The chain combines TRBV9 with TRBJ1-2, with D perhaps matching TRBD1 (5 bases). The germline CDR1 and CDR2 sequences are SGDLS and YYNGEE. This CDR3 comprises 14 residues. V gave up 4 bases and J gave up 3 bases, with 13 bases separating them. CDR3 DNA: TGTGCCAGCAGCCGTGCAGGGTTGGACTATGGCTACACCTTC. Its protein product is CASSRAGLDYGYTF.

Only a few counts were recorded for this clone. The chain uses TRBV5-4 and TRBJ2-2; 8 positions agree with TRBD2. V shed 2 bases, J shed 2 bases, and the junction held 2 bases outside the gene matches. The germline gives CDR1 SGHNT, CDR2 YYREEE (reference sequence). The CDR3 consists of 15 residues. CDR3 DNA: TGTGCCAGCAGCTTAGGACTAGCCAACACCGGGGAGCTGTTTTTT. It codes for CASSLGLANTGELFF.

The chain links TRBV27 to TRBJ1-2; no clear D. Trimming pared 4 bases from V and 2 bases from J, leaving 8 bases between. Per the germline V gene, CDR1 is MNHEY and CDR2 is SMNVEV (reference sequence). CDR3 length equals 13 residues. The CDR3 loop is CASSYGVNYGYTF. In nucleotides, the CDR3 is TGTGCCAGCAGTTACGGGGTGAACTATGGCTACACCTTC.

The chain uses TRBV6-6 and TRBJ2-2, with D possibly being TRBD2 (5 bases). V lost 6 bases, J lost 7 bases, and 15 bases lay in between. Germline loops: CDR1 MNHNY, CDR2 SVGAGI (reference sequence). CDR3 length equals 14 residues. CDR3 DNA: TGTGCCAGCAGCACATCGGGGTACAGCGGGGAGCTGTTTTTT. This gives the protein CASSTSGYSGELFF.

The chain combines TRBV7-9 with TRBJ2-7; 9 bases match TRBD1. This CDR3 spans 17 amino acids. Germline CDR1 is SEHNR and CDR2 is FQNEAQ (reference sequence). V gave up 6 bases and J gave up 2 bases; unmatched junction bases: 14. Here the CDR3 reads CASRYRGSGQGTYEQYF. The CDR3 bases are TGTGCCAGCAGATATAGAGGTTCCGGACAGGGGACCTACGAGCAGTACTTC. Full variable domain (missing parts from reference TRBV7-9 and TRBJ2-7): DTGVSQNPRHKITKRGQNVTFRCDPISEHNRLYWYRQTLGQGPEFLTYFQNEAQLEKSRLLSDRFSAERPKGSFSTLEIQRTEQGDSAMYLCASRYRGSGQGTYEQYFGPGTRLTVT.

The rearrangement joins TRBV28 to TRBJ1-3; possible D gene TRBD1, 5 bases. This CDR3 is 16 amino acids long. V lost 4 bases, J lost 0 bases, and 13 bases lay in between. Germline CDR1 MDHEN, CDR2 SYDVKM. This CDR3 reads CASSSQGIRSGNTIYF. CDR3 nucleotide sequence: TGTGCCAGCAGTTCCCAGGGAATTCGCTCTGGAAACACCATATATTTT. Full variable domain (missing parts from reference TRBV28 and TRBJ1-3): DVKVTQSSRYLVKRTGEKVFLECVQDMDHENMFWYRQDPGLGLRLIYFSYDVKMKEKGDIPEGYSVSREKKERFSLILESASTNQTSMYLCASSSQGIRSGNTIYFGEGSWLTVV.